This is a list of T cell receptor beta chains from one sample in a study of T cells in Graves' hyperthyroidism and ophthalmopathy. TCRdb re-called the multiplex PCR reads with MiXCR, one entry per CDR3 protein. The sample comprises a few hundred thousand distinct CDR3 sequences, under 15% of which are singletons, and approximately 30% rests with the top ten. What was sequenced was blood. The origin of the receptors is a woman aged 25 to 39 with Graves' hyperthyroidism. The CDR3 runs from the conserved cysteine through the conserved F or W. A D gene is named only where the DNA matches it firmly. The size field is filled for only some rows; it gives once, few, many or a size class.

j_call d_call clone_size v_call cdr3_nt cdr3_aa
TRBJ1-5 NA many TRBV10-3 TGTGCCATCAGTGATTATAGCAATCAGCCCCAGCATTTT CAISDYSNQPQHF
TRBJ2-3 NA few TRBV25-1 TGTGCCAGCAGTGCCCAGCAGGGGCGATTCACAGATACGCAGTATTTT CASSAQQGRFTDTQYF
TRBJ1-5 NA many TRBV7-2 TGTGCCAGCAGCTTTCGGGCTGGTAATAGCAATCAGCCCCAGCATTTT CASSFRAGNSNQPQHF
TRBJ2-1 TRBD2 many TRBV12-3/TRBV12-4 TGTGCCAGCAGTCCGAATGAATCTAGCGGGAGGTCCTACAATGAGCAGTTCTTC CASSPNESSGRSYNEQFF
TRBJ2-2 NA many TRBV30 TGTGCCTGGAAACCCGGGGGAGCCGGGGAGCTGTTTTTT CAWKPGGAGELFF
TRBJ1-1 TRBD1 NA TRBV5-1 TGCGCCAGCAGCTCCGGACAGGGGGCGCGAAACACTGAAGCTTTCTTT CASSSGQGARNTEAFF
TRBJ2-5 TRBD2 many TRBV3-1 TGTGCCAGCAGCCAAGAAAGACTAGCGGGAGCCCAAGAGACCCAGTACTTC CASSQERLAGAQETQYF
TRBJ1-4 NA many TRBV27 TGTGCCAGCAGTTTAGCAGGGGCAACGAGCGAAAAACTGTTTTTT CASSLAGATSEKLFF
TRBJ2-6 TRBD1 NA TRBV28 TGTGCCACCCTTGGACAGGGGGCGGGTGGGGCCAACGTCCTGACTTTC CATLGQGAGGANVLTF
TRBJ2-7 NA NA TRBV24-1 TGTGCCACCAGCCCCTGGCACAGCATAATACAACTAAACTACGAGCAGTACTTC CATSPWHSIIQLNYEQYF
TRBJ2-7 NA NA TRBV29-1 TGCAGCGTTTGTCCAGGGTTGGAATACGAGCAGTACTTC CSVCPGLEYEQYF
TRBJ1-2 NA many TRBV18 TGTGCCAGCTCACCCCCTTGGACAGATTCCTTCTACGGCTACACCTTC CASSPPWTDSFYGYTF
TRBJ2-5 NA many TRBV12-3/TRBV12-4 TGTGCCAGCAGTTTAAGGGACAAAAGAGCCCAGTACTTC CASSLRDKRAQYF